The 25 T cell receptor beta chains below were found in one sample sequenced in a study of blood T cell repertoires in COVID-19. Using immunoSEQ multiplex PCR, the repertoire was profiled, and TCRdb retains in-frame clones only, with some absent. The sample lists 200,000 to 250,000 clones, 92% occurring once. Material: peripheral blood. The source of these receptors is a man in his sixties with COVID-19, enrolled during active disease.

The chain carries TRBV15 and TRBJ2-2, with a tentative D call TRBD1 (6 bases). Trimming removed 1 base from V and 7 bases from J, with 13 bases in between. CDR3 length: 15 amino acids. CDR1 LNHNV and CDR2 YYDKDF come from the germline V gene (reference sequence). CDR3 sequence (DNA): TGTGCCACCAGCAGAGCAAGGGGGATGGACGGGGAGCTGTTTTTT. Residues: CATSRARGMDGELFF.

This clone was observed a single time. The J gene is TRBJ1-2, the V gene TRBV28; a possible D gene is TRBD1 (6 bases). Germline V lookup: CDR1 MDHEN, CDR2 SYDVKM. Trimming stripped 2 bases from V and 2 bases from J, with 12 bases between. The CDR3 sequence is 15 residues long. This CDR3 is CASSLQGHLNYGYTF. The CDR3 DNA reads TGTGCCAGCAGTTTACAGGGACACCTAAACTATGGCTACACCTTC.

The V call is TRBV18, the J call TRBJ2-5; D is possibly TRBD1 (6 bases). In germline, CDR1 is KGHSH, CDR2 LQKENI. V was trimmed by 0 bases and J by 5 bases, leaving 13 bases between them. The CDR3 loop spans 15 amino acids. As DNA, the CDR3 is TGTGCCAGCTCACCACCGGCCAGGGGTGGGGAGACCCAGTACTTC. Encoded protein: CASSPPARGGETQYF.

This sequence joins TRBV7-2 and TRBJ2-7; TRBD1 is a possible D gene (5 bases). V was cut by 5 bases and J by 3 bases, with 8 bases left in between. Germline CDR1 reads SGHTA; CDR2 reads FQGNSA. The CDR3 is made up of 12 amino acids. In DNA, the CDR3 is TGTGCCAGCAGCACCCAGGGCTACGAGCAGTACTTC. Translation gives CASSTQGYEQYF. The whole variable domain, filled in from reference TRBV7-2 and TRBJ2-7, reads GAGVSQSPSNKVTEKGKDVELRCDPISGHTALYWYRQSLGQGLEFLIYFQGNSAPDKSGLPSDRFSAERTGGSVSTLTIQRTQQEDSAVYLCASSTQGYEQYFGPGTRLTVT.

This clone was detected only once. The chain links TRBV4-3 to TRBJ2-2, with TRBD2 as a possible D gene (6 bases). Germline V gives CDR1 LGHNA, CDR2 YSLEER. V gave up 7 bases and J gave up 3 bases, with 24 bases separating them. The CDR3 length is 18 residues. This CDR3 is CASNPLRTDLADTGELFF. CDR3 coding DNA: TGCGCCAGCAACCCACTTAGAACCGACTTAGCGGACACCGGGGAGCTGTTTTTT.

In this sample, this clone turned up once. V is TRBV10-2 and J is TRBJ1-2; D not resolved. The CDR3 length is 13 residues. Deletions cut 2 bases from V and 5 bases from J, with 9 bases between. Per the germline V gene, CDR1 is WSHSY and CDR2 is SAAADI. The CDR3 DNA follows: TGCGCCAGCAGTGAGGAGGGTTGGTATGGCTACACCTTC. Translating it yields CASSEEGWYGYTF.

The rearrangement links TRBV2 to TRBJ1-1; 8 bases are shared with TRBD1. The CDR3 totals 13 residues. The germline V gene encodes CDR1 SNHLY and CDR2 FYNNEI. Trimming removed 10 bases from V and 1 base from J; junction bases left unmatched: 5. The CDR3 sequence: CATGQGGNTEAFF. The DNA for the CDR3 is TGTGCCACCGGACAGGGCGGGAACACTGAAGCTTTCTTT. Combining the CDR3 with reference TRBV2 and TRBJ1-1 gives the whole variable domain EPEVTQTPSHQVTQMGQEVILRCVPISNHLYFYWYRQILGQKVEFLVSFYNNEISEKSEIFDDQFSVERPDGSNFTLKIRSTKLEDSAMYFCATGQGGNTEAFFGQGTRLTVV.

The genes are TRBV15 and TRBJ1-4, with D maybe TRBD1 (6 bases). V lost 3 bases, J lost 7 bases, and 15 bases lay in between. The CDR3 has 15 amino acids. In germline, CDR1 is LNHNV, CDR2 YYDKDF (reference sequence). The CDR3 region has the DNA TGTGCCACCAGCAGGACAGGACCCAGGGGTGAAAAACTGTTTTTT. Translation: CATSRTGPRGEKLFF.

The rearrangement links TRBV30 to TRBJ1-2; TRBD1 agrees at 11 bases. The CDR3 sequence is 16 residues long. Germline assignment: CDR1 GTSNPN and CDR2 SVGIG (reference sequence). The trim removed 0 bases at V and 2 bases at J, leaving 5 bases unmatched. The CDR3 is CAWSVWRTGGNYGYTF. Written as DNA, the CDR3 is TGTGCCTGGAGTGTATGGCGGACAGGGGGCAACTATGGCTACACCTTC.

V usage is TRBV3-1 (or the pseudogene TRBV3-2) and J usage is TRBJ1-2; TRBD1 aligns across 7 bases. Germline V gene data show CDR1 as LGHDT and CDR2 as YNNKEL (reference sequence). J gave up 5 bases and V 1 base, and 13 bases lay outside the gene matches. The CDR3 extends over 17 amino acids. The CDR3: CASSQVYRGQKLYGYTF. The CDR3 region has the DNA TGTGCCAGCAGCCAAGTATATAGGGGGCAGAAATTATATGGCTACACCTTC.

The chain carries TRBV18 and TRBJ1-2, with D possibly TRBD1 on 6 matching bases. This CDR3 region has 13 residues. Germline V CDR1 and CDR2: KGHSH, LQKENI. The V end lost 4 bases, the J end lost 5 bases, and 11 bases lay between the germline ends. CDR3 nucleotides: TGTGCCAGCTCACAAGGGGGTTCATATGGCTACACCTTC. It translates to CASSQGGSYGYTF. Supplemented by reference TRBV18 and TRBJ1-2, the full variable domain reads NAGVMQNPRHLVRRRGQEARLRCSPMKGHSHVYWYRQLPEEGLKFMVYLQKENIIDESGMPKERFSAEFPKEGPSILRIQQVVRGDSAAYFCASSQGGSYGYTFGSGTRLTVV.

The chain carries TRBV5-6 and TRBJ1-2, with TRBD1 identical over 7 bases. The germline V gene encodes CDR1 SGHDT and CDR2 YYEEEE. There are 15 residues in the CDR3. Trimming at V came to 1 base and at J to 7 bases, leaving 10 bases not matched to a gene. The CDR3 sequence: CASSLTGVRISGYTF. The CDR3 DNA reads TGTGCCAGCAGCTTGACAGGGGTCAGGATTAGTGGCTACACCTTC.

As regards this clone: This same CDR3 is encoded by further DNA sequences in the sample. The CDR3 sequence is CASSLARNTEAFF. In nucleotides, the CDR3 is TGTGCCAGCAGTTTGGCCAGGAACACTGAAGCTTTCTTT. The chain employs TRBV12-3 or TRBV12-4 and TRBJ1-1; unclear D gene. The CDR3 has 13 amino acids. V lost 3 bases and J 1 base, leaving 6 bases between the germline ends.

The chain recombines TRBV18 with TRBJ2-7; 10 bases fit TRBD1. Losses at the gene ends were 5 bases for V and 3 bases for J; bases not matched to a gene: 7. There are 15 residues in the CDR3. Germline lookup yields CDR1 KGHSH and CDR2 LQKENI. Here the CDR3 reads CASSGRDRGNYEQYF. The CDR3 DNA reads TGTGCCAGCTCAGGCCGGGACAGGGGTAACTACGAGCAGTACTTC.

J is TRBJ2-3 and V is TRBV6-6; 10 bases fit TRBD1. The trim removed 6 bases at V and 4 bases at J, leaving 10 bases unmatched. The germline gives CDR1 MNHNY, CDR2 SVGAGI (reference sequence). There are 16 residues in the CDR3. The CDR3 protein is CASRRSGTGVPDTQYF. As DNA, the CDR3 is TGTGCCAGCAGGCGATCCGGGACAGGGGTCCCAGATACGCAGTATTTT.

This clone came up once. The chain carries TRBV7-2 and TRBJ1-5; no clear D gene. This CDR3 contains 13 residues. Trimming removed 3 bases at V and 6 bases at J, with 9 bases between. CDR1 SGHTA and CDR2 FQGNSA come from the germline V gene. Here the CDR3 reads CASSFNQVQPQHF. The CDR3 nucleotides are TGTGCCAGCAGCTTCAATCAGGTTCAGCCCCAGCATTTT.

The genes are TRBV6-6 and TRBJ2-7; 8 bases align to TRBD1. Germline values: CDR1 MNHNY, CDR2 SVGAGI (reference sequence). CDR3 length equals 15 residues. With 5 bases clipped from V and 4 bases from J, the junction kept 10 bases outside the gene matches. As DNA, the CDR3 is TGTGCCAGCAGTCTTGGACAGGGTAAGACATACGAGCAGTACTTC. It encodes CASSLGQGKTYEQYF.

The gene calls are TRBV11-3 and TRBJ1-2, with TRBD1 as a possible D gene (6 bases). CDR3 length: 13 residues. The V gene lost 4 bases and the J gene lost 8 bases, with 14 bases spanning the gap. Germline CDR1 and CDR2: SGHNT and YENEEA. CDR3 bases: TGTGCCAGCAGCTCCCGAACAGGGTCCGGCTACACCTTC. Translation gives CASSSRTGSGYTF.

The V gene is TRBV13, the J gene TRBJ1-2; D remains unclear. The CDR3 is made up of 13 amino acids. The germline gives CDR1 PRHDT, CDR2 FYEKMQ (reference sequence). V shed 5 bases and J shed 2 bases, with 9 bases lying between them. The CDR3 DNA reads as TGTGCCAGCAGCCCCGGTCGGAACTATGGCTACACCTTC. It encodes CASSPGRNYGYTF.

To note about this clone: The junction shows a germline mismatch at one end, possibly a read error. The chain carries TRBV11-2 and TRBJ2-7; D remains unclear. Germline loops: CDR1 SGHAT, CDR2 FQNNGV. This CDR3 is built from 8 residues. The CDR3 region is CASRPQDF. The CDR3 DNA is TGTGCCAGCAGGCCCCAGGACTTC.

V and J are TRBV14 and TRBJ1-4, with 7 bases identical to TRBD1. Germline CDR1 and CDR2: SGHDN and FVKESK. The V gene end was trimmed by 0 bases and the J gene end by 10 bases; junction bases not matched to a gene: 5. There are 14 residues in the CDR3. As DNA, the CDR3 is TGTGCCAGCAGCCAAGAAGGCAGGGGGGCAAAACTGTTTTTT. Its translation: CASSQEGRGAKLFF.

This rearrangement joins TRBV7-9 to TRBJ2-1, with D possibly matching TRBD2 (5 bases). This CDR3 is 15 amino acids long. Germline V CDR1 and CDR2: SEHNR, FQNEAQ (reference sequence). V was clipped by 3 bases and J by 0 bases, with 9 bases between them. The CDR3 sequence: CASSLSGSSYNEQFF. Here the CDR3 DNA reads TGTGCCAGCAGCTTGTCGGGAAGCTCCTACAATGAGCAGTTCTTC.

The chain couples TRBV2 to TRBJ2-1; 12 nucleotides line up with TRBD2. The ends lost 7 bases at V and 2 bases at J; junction bases unmatched: 9. The germline CDR1 and CDR2 sequences are SNHLY and FYNNEI. This CDR3 region has 17 residues. CDR3 coding DNA: TGTGCCAGCACCCTCTCGGCTAGCGGGGGGGCCTACAATGAGCAGTTCTTC. Translating gives CASTLSASGGAYNEQFF.

This clone was recorded once. The CDR3, as DNA: TGTGCCAGCAGTCGGACGACAGGGTACGAGCAGTACTTC. Residues: CASSRTTGYEQYF. The chain carries TRBV7-8 and TRBJ2-7, with 7 nucleotides matching TRBD1. CDR3 length: 13 amino acids. V trimming: 6 bases; J trimming: 4 bases; junction bases outside the gene matches: 6. Germline loops: CDR1 SGHVS, CDR2 FQNEAQ.

The genes are TRBV6-5 and TRBJ2-1, with 10 bases fitting TRBD2. V lost 6 bases, J lost 4 bases, and 6 bases stayed unmatched. The CDR3 consists of 15 residues. Germline CDR1 reads MNHEY; CDR2 reads SVGAGI. CDR3 nucleotide sequence: TGTGCCAGCAGGGCTAGCGGGGGTGCATACAATGAGCAGTTCTTC. As protein: CASRASGGAYNEQFF.